The 22 T cell receptor beta chains below come from one sample, sequenced in a study of cytomegalovirus exposure and HLA in healthy donors. It was with 60 Vbeta and 13 Jbeta primers that the PCR ran. Data came from immunoSEQ multiplex PCR; TCRdb stores just in-frame clones and leaves some out. The repertoire table contains about 140,000 clones. The sample was PBMCs. The receptors originated from a man aged 35-49 years in good health and CMV-seronegative.

The chain carries TRBV2 and TRBJ2-7, with 8 bases fitting TRBD1. CDR1 is SNHLY and CDR2 is FYNNEI in the germline V gene. CDR3 size: 12 residues. The V gene end was trimmed by 7 bases and the J gene end by 9 bases; junction bases not matched to a gene: 8. The CDR3, as DNA: TGTGCCAGCAACAGAGACAGGGGTGGGCAGTACTTC. Translation: CASNRDRGGQYF.

This chain uses TRBV10-1 with TRBJ1-4; TRBD1 aligns across 7 bases. V gave up 11 bases and J gave up 11 bases; unmatched junction bases: 5. CDR1 is WNHNN, CDR2 SYGVQD, per germline (reference sequence). The CDR3 length is 10 residues. In nucleotides, the CDR3 is TGCGCCGGAAAACAGGGGAAACTGTTTTTT. This sequence encodes CAGKQGKLFF.

The genes are TRBV7-3 and TRBJ2-7; TRBD1 agrees at 8 bases. Germline CDR1 and CDR2: SGHTA and FQGTGA. This CDR3 has 15 residues. The ends lost 4 bases at V and 5 bases at J; junction bases unmatched: 10. Here the CDR3 DNA reads TGTGCCAGCAGCTCAGAACCGGGACAGGTGAACGAGCAGTACTTC. Translating gives CASSSEPGQVNEQYF.

The chain carries TRBV6-5 and TRBJ1-2; no clear D gene. The V gene lost 7 bases and the J gene lost 4 bases, with 10 bases spanning the gap. Per the germline V gene, CDR1 is MNHEY and CDR2 is SVGAGI. There are 12 residues in the CDR3. The CDR3 loop reads CASTDEGYGYTF. The CDR3 bases are TGTGCCAGCACCGATGAGGGCTATGGCTACACCTTC.

The chain links TRBV9 to TRBJ2-5; 8 nucleotides match TRBD2. There are 14 residues in the CDR3. V lost 4 bases and J lost 5; bases outside the gene matches: 7. Germline V CDR1 and CDR2: SGDLS, YYNGEE. This chain's CDR3 is CASSPRGGLETQYF. DNA for the CDR3: TGTGCCAGCAGCCCCCGGGGGGGCTTGGAGACCCAGTACTTC.

The rearrangement uses TRBV4-2 and TRBJ1-2; D is uncertain. The V and J ends lost 0 bases and 1 base respectively, with 15 bases between them. CDR1 is LGHNA and CDR2 is YNFKEQ in the germline V gene. This CDR3 comprises 17 residues. The CDR3 DNA follows: TGTGCCAGCAGCCAAGACCCCGGTGCTTTCATTAACTATGGCTACACCTTC. Protein sequence: CASSQDPGAFINYGYTF.

This chain connects TRBV15 to TRBJ1-4, with D perhaps matching TRBD1 (5 bases). The CDR3 is 15 residues long. CDR1 LNHNV and CDR2 YYDKDF come from the germline V gene (reference sequence). Trimming took 6 bases from V and 7 from J, leaving 18 bases between them. CDR3 sequence reads: CATSKTQGSVEKLFF. In DNA, the CDR3 is TGTGCCACCAGTAAAACTCAGGGTTCAGTTGAAAAACTGTTTTTT.

The J gene is TRBJ1-2, the V gene TRBV11-2; TRBD1 matches at 8 bases. The CDR3 has 13 residues. V lost 3 bases, J lost 5 bases, and 2 bases stayed unmatched. The germline V gene encodes CDR1 SGHAT and CDR2 FQNNGV. The CDR3 sequence is CASSFRQGYGYTF. CDR3 nucleotide sequence: TGTGCCAGCAGCTTTAGACAGGGGTATGGCTACACCTTC.

The V and J genes are TRBV5-1 and TRBJ1-6; tentative D call: TRBD1 (5 bases). This CDR3 is built from 14 residues. Per germline, CDR1 SGHRS and CDR2 YFSETQ. V was pared by 6 bases and J by 8 bases, with 15 bases between. CDR3 coding DNA: TGCGCCAGCACACACGACAGATCGGATTCACCCCTCCACTTT. As protein: CASTHDRSDSPLHF. Drawing the rest from reference TRBV5-1 and TRBJ1-6, the complete variable domain is KAGVTQTPRYLIKTRGQQVTLSCSPISGHRSVSWYQQTPGQGLQFLFEYFSETQRNKGNFPGRFSGRQFSNSRSEMNVSTLELGDSALYLCASTHDRSDSPLHFGNGTRLTVT.

This chain uses TRBV7-7 with TRBJ2-7, with 9 bases lining up with TRBD1. The germline V gene has CDR1 SSHAT and CDR2 FNYEAQ (reference sequence). Trimming cost V 6 bases and J 0 bases; bases outside gene matches: 6. The CDR3 consists of 15 residues. The CDR3 coding sequence is TGTGCCAGCAGTCTTGGGACAGGGAGCTCCTACGAGCAGTACTTC. This sequence encodes CASSLGTGSSYEQYF. Full variable domain (rest looked up from reference TRBV7-7 and TRBJ2-7): GAGVSQSPRYKVTKRGQDVTLRCDPISSHATLYWYQQALGQGPEFLTYFNYEAQPDKSGLPSDRFSAERPEGSISTLTIQRTEQRDSAMYRCASSLGTGSSYEQYFGPGTRLTVT.

This chain links TRBV5-1 with TRBJ2-6; TRBD1 might be the D (6 bases). V was clipped by 5 bases and J by 0 bases, with 9 bases between them. This CDR3 is built from 15 residues. In germline, CDR1 is SGHRS, CDR2 YFSETQ. CDR3 in amino acids: CASRDRSSGANVLTF. The CDR3 DNA is TGCGCCAGCAGAGACAGGAGCTCTGGGGCCAACGTCCTGACTTTC.

This chain joins TRBV11-2 and TRBJ1-1; D is possibly TRBD1 (5 bases). Trimming pared 5 bases from V and 3 bases from J, leaving 13 bases between. The germline V gene has CDR1 SGHAT and CDR2 FQNNGV. The CDR3 runs 14 residues. This CDR3 is CASSPGLLDTEAFF. DNA of the CDR3: TGTGCCAGCAGCCCAGGGTTATTGGACACTGAAGCTTTCTTT.

This chain joins TRBV19 and TRBJ1-1, with D possibly TRBD1 on 6 matching bases. Germline lookup yields CDR1 LNHDA and CDR2 SQIVND (reference sequence). The CDR3 loop spans 17 amino acids. The V gene lost 0 bases and the J gene lost 7 bases, with 21 bases spanning the gap. As DNA, the CDR3 is TGTGCCAGTAGTATAGACCAGGGCGCCGGAAACAGGGTTGAAGCTTTCTTT. It encodes CASSIDQGAGNRVEAFF.

This chain uses TRBV9 with TRBJ2-1; the match to TRBD2 covers 8 bases. Unmatched junction bases numbered 10, after V lost 0 bases and J lost 8 bases. Germline CDR1 and CDR2: SGDLS and YYNGEE. The CDR3 is made up of 16 amino acids. The CDR3 nucleotides read TGTGCCAGCAGCGTAGAGGCGGGGGGCCTTGGAGATGAGCAGTTCTTC. Translating gives CASSVEAGGLGDEQFF.

The gene calls are TRBV7-2 and TRBJ1-2; 7 nucleotides agree with TRBD1. This CDR3 contains 14 residues. J lost 1 base, V lost 5 bases, and 4 bases had no gene match. Per the germline V gene, CDR1 is SGHTA and CDR2 is FQGNSA. CDR3 region: CASSDRVYNYGYTF. In DNA form, the CDR3 reads TGTGCCAGCAGCGACAGGGTTTATAACTATGGCTACACCTTC.

The CDR3 is CASSSRTSGNSYNEQFF. As DNA, the CDR3 is TGTGCCAGCAGTTCCAGGACTAGCGGAAACTCCTACAATGAGCAGTTCTTC. The chain links TRBV27 to TRBJ2-1, with 10 bases aligning to TRBD2. This CDR3 is built from 17 residues. V gave up 4 bases and J gave up 0 bases; unmatched junction bases: 6. Germline V gene sequence: CDR1 MNHEY, CDR2 SMNVEV (reference sequence).

The gene calls are TRBV9 and TRBJ1-2, with D possibly TRBD1 on 5 matching bases. The CDR3 runs 14 residues. Germline V gene lookup returns CDR1 SGDLS and CDR2 YYNGEE. V was pared by 0 bases and J by 5 bases, with 11 bases between. CDR3 bases: TGTGCCAGCAGCGTAGAAGTTTCAGGGTATGGCTACACCTTC. Its protein product is CASSVEVSGYGYTF.

The J gene is TRBJ1-4, the V gene TRBV10-3; D is possibly TRBD1 (6 bases). This CDR3 has 13 residues. Between the trimmed V and J ends, which lost 10 bases and 5 bases, there was a span of 14 bases. Germline values: CDR1 ENHRY, CDR2 SYGVKD. The CDR3 protein is CATQDSPNEKLFF. CDR3 bases: TGTGCCACACAGGACAGCCCCAATGAAAAACTGTTTTTT.

The chain combines TRBV6-5 with TRBJ1-5; no firm D call. The V end was cut by 8 bases, the J end by 0 bases, with 11 bases between. The CDR3 has 14 amino acids. Germline V gene data show CDR1 as MNHEY and CDR2 as SVGAGI. The CDR3: CASGENSSNQPQHF. The CDR3 DNA sequence: TGTGCCAGCGGGGAGAACTCTAGCAATCAGCCCCAGCATTTT.

The rearrangement uses TRBV7-3 and TRBJ2-2; D unclear. From germline, CDR1 is SGHTA and CDR2 FQGTGA. Trimming removed 5 bases at V and 4 bases at J, with 8 bases between. CDR3 size: 13 residues. The CDR3 region is CASSTQITGELFF. CDR3 DNA: TGTGCCAGCAGCACCCAGATCACCGGGGAGCTGTTTTTT.

The rearrangement uses TRBV7-8 and TRBJ1-2; the D gene is possibly TRBD1 (5 bases). The germline V gene encodes CDR1 SGHVS and CDR2 FQNEAQ. The V gene lost 2 bases and the J gene lost 1 base, with 17 bases spanning the gap. This CDR3 is built from 17 residues. The CDR3 nucleotides read TGTGCCAGCAGCTTACTGGGCGGGGCCAGGGATAACTATGGCTACACCTTC. Residues: CASSLLGGARDNYGYTF.

The chain couples TRBV6-9 to TRBJ1-2; D is ambiguous. This CDR3 has 15 amino acids. The V gene's germline CDR1 is MNHGY and CDR2 SVAAGI. V was shortened by 0 bases and J by 9 bases, with 17 bases between the two germline ends. CDR3 amino acids: CASSYSAVTGDRYTF. CDR3 bases: TGTGCCAGCAGTTATTCAGCAGTCACCGGGGATCGCTACACCTTC.